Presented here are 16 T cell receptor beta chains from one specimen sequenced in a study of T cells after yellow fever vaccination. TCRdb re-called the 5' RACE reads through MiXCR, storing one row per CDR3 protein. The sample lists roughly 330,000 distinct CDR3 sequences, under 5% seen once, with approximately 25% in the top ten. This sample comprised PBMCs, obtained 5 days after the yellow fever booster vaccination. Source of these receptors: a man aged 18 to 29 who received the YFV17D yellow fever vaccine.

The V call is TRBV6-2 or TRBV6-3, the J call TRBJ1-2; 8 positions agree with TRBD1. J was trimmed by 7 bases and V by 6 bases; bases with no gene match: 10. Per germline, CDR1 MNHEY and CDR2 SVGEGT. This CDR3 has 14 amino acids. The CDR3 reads CASRADREPFGYTF. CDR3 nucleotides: TGTGCCAGCAGAGCGGACAGGGAGCCGTTTGGCTACACCTTC.

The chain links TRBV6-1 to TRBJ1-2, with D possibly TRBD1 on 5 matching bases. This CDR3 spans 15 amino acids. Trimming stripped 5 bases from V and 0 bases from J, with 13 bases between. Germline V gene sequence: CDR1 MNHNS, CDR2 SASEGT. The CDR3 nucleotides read TGTGCCAGCAGTATCCGGGACGGAGCTAACTATGGCTACACCTTC. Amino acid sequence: CASSIRDGANYGYTF.

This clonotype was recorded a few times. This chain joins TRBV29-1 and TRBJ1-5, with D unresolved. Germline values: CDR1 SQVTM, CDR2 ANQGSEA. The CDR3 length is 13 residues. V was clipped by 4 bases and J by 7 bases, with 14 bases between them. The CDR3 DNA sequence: TGCAGCGTTGCGACGGGTGGGATCCAGCCCCAGCATTTT. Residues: CSVATGGIQPQHF. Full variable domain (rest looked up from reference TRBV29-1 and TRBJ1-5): SAVISQKPSRDICQRGTSLTIQCQVDSQVTMMFWYRQQPGQSLTLIATANQGSEATYESGFVIDKFPISRPNLTFSTLTVSNMSPEDSSIYLCSVATGGIQPQHFGDGTRLSIL.

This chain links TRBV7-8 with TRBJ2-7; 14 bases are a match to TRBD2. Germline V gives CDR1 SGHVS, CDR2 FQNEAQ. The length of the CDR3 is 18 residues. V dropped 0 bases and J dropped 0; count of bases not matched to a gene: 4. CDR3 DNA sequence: TGTGCCAGCAGCTTAGCCCCCGGACTAGCGGGGGGCTCCTACGAGCAGTACTTC. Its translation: CASSLAPGLAGGSYEQYF.

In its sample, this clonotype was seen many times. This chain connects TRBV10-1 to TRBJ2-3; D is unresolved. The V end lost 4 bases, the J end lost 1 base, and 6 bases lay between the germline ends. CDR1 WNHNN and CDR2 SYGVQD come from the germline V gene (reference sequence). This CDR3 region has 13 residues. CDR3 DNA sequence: TGCGCCAGCAGTGCAAGCGGCACAGATACGCAGTATTTT. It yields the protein CASSASGTDTQYF.

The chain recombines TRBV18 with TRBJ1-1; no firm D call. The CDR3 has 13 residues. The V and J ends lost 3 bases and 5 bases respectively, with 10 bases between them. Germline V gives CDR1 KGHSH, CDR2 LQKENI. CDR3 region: CASSPPRRTEAFF. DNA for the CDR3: TGTGCCAGCTCACCCCCCCGGCGGACTGAAGCTTTCTTT.

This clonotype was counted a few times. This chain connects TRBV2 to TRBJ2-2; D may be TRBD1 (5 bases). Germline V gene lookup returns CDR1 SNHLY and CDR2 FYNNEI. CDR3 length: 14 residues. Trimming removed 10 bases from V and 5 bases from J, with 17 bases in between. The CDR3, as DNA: TGTGCCATATCAGGGAAAGGATGGACCGGGGAGCTGTTTTTT. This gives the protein CAISGKGWTGELFF.

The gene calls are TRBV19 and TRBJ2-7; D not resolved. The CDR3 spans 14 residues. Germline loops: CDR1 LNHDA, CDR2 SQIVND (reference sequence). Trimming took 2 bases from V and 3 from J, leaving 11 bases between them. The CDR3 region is CASSIRGDFYEQYF. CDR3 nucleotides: TGTGCCAGTAGTATACGCGGAGACTTCTACGAGCAGTACTTC.

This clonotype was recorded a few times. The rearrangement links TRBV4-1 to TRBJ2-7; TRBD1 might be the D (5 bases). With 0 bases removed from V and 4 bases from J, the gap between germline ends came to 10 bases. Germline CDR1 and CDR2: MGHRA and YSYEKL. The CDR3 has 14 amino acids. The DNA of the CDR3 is TGCGCCAGCAGCCAAGACTGGAGACAGTACGAGCAGTACGTC. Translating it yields CASSQDWRQYEQYV.

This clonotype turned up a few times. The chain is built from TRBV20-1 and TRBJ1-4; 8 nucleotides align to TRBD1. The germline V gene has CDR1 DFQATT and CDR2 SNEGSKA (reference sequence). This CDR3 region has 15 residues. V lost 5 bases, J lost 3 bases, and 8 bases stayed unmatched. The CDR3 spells CSAERAGGPNEKLFF. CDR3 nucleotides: TGCAGTGCTGAACGCGCAGGGGGCCCTAATGAAAAACTGTTTTTT.

The CDR3: CASSLQGVEQFF. CDR3 in DNA: TGTGCCAGCAGCTTACAGGGGGTTGAGCAGTTCTTC. The V call is TRBV7-2, the J call TRBJ2-1; TRBD1 matches at 7 bases. The junction had 1 base not matched to a gene; V was cut back by 2 bases and J by 9 bases. This CDR3 region has 12 residues. Per germline, CDR1 SGHTA and CDR2 FQGNSA.

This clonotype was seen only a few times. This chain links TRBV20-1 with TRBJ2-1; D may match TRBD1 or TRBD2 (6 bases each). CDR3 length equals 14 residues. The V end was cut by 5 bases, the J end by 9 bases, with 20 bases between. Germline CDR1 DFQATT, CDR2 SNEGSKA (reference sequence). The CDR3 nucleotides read TGCAGTGCTGGGCCTGGGGGGCAGGATAGTGAGCAGTTCTTC. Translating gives CSAGPGGQDSEQFF.

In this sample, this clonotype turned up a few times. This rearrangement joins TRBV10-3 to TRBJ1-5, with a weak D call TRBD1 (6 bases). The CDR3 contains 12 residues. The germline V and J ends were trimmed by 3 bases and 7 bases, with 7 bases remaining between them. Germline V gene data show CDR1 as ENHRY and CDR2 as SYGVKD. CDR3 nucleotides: TGTGCCATCAGTGACAGGGGCCAGCCCCAGCATTTT. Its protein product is CAISDRGQPQHF.

The CDR3 DNA reads TGTGCCAGCAGTTACCGGGGACAGGGGTCCTCACCCCTCCACTTT. As protein: CASSYRGQGSSPLHF. The rearrangement joins TRBV6-5 to TRBJ1-6; 10 bases line up with TRBD1. Losses at the gene ends were 2 bases for V and 10 bases for J; bases not matched to a gene: 5. This CDR3 spans 15 amino acids. Germline-derived CDR1 and CDR2 are MNHEY and SVGAGI.

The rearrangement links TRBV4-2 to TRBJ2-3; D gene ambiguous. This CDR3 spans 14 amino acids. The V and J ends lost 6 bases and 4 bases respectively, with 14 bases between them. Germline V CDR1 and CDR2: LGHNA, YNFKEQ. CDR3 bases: TGTGCCAGCAGTAAAACCCCAGCGTCAGATACGCAGTATTTT. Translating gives CASSKTPASDTQYF.

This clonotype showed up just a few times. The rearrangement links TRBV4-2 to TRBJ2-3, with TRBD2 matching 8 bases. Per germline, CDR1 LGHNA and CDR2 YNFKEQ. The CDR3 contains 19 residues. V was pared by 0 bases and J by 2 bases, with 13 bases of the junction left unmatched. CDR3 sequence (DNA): TGTGCCAGCAGCCAAGATTCAGGCGGGAGGAACGGGATCACAGATACGCAGTATTTT. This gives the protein CASSQDSGGRNGITDTQYF.